This T cell receptor beta chain was captured by sequencing in a study of blood T cell repertoires in COVID-19. Study information: Acute and convalescent COVID-19 specimens originated in the United States, Italy and Spain. Sources were T cells, B-cell-depleted T cells, or PBMCs; the material itself was cDNA or gDNA.

Original data processing: Scientists estimated how many nucleated cells there were by amplifying reference gene primers. Sequencing used immunoSEQ multiplex PCR; TCRdb keeps in-frame clones, though not all of them. The V and J calls and clone size are taken from that table; D and trimming were inferred from the DNA. The sample lists roughly 80,000 clones; more than 75% were seen once. This CDR3 is built from 14 residues. V lost 1 base, J lost 4 bases, and 11 bases lay in between. Germline values: CDR1 SGHDT, CDR2 YYEEEE. Material: peripheral blood. The V call is TRBV5-6, the J call TRBJ1-1; D might be TRBD1 (5 bases). The sequence came from an elderly woman with active or convalescent COVID-19. CDR3 sequence reads: CASSLRGYGTEAFF. For the CDR3, the DNA is TGTGCCAGCAGCTTGAGGGGTTACGGCACTGAAGCTTTCTTT.